This T cell receptor beta chain was documented in a study of identical twins. The CDR3 loop spans 17 amino acids. Trimming at V came to 5 bases and at J to 4 bases, leaving 8 bases not matched to a gene. Germline CDR1 is PRHDT and CDR2 is FYEKMQ (reference sequence). TCRdb ran MiXCR on the 5' RACE reads and lists one entry per CDR3 protein. The sample has 1.5 million to 2 million distinct CDR3 sequences, around 33% seen once; the top ten hold 0.25% to 0.3%. This rearrangement joins TRBV13 to TRBJ2-3; 14 nucleotides agree with TRBD2. The sequence derives from a newborn girl in good health. Source material: cord blood. This chain's CDR3 is CASSGRGLAGVADTQYF. CDR3 bases: TGTGCCAGCAGCGGACGGGGACTAGCGGGAGTGGCAGATACGCAGTATTTT.